These T cell receptor beta chains were read from a single sample in a study of blood T cell repertoires in COVID-19. The protocol was immunoSEQ multiplex PCR, while the TCRdb copy is restricted to in-frame clones and leaves out a portion. The sample has 120,000 to 150,000 clones, around four fifths seen once. The sequenced sample was peripheral blood. All receptors derive from a woman aged 40 to 50 with active or convalescent COVID-19. Both conserved end residues are part of each CDR3. D genes are given only for firm matches. The size field is filled for only some rows; it gives once, few, many or a size class.

>TRBD1|NA|TRBV11-2|TRBJ1-3
TGTGCCAGCAGACTACTTGGGACAGGGGGAAACACCATATATTTT
CASRLLGTGGNTIYF
>NA|NA|TRBV25-1|TRBJ1-1
TGTGCCAGCAGTGAATATCGGTTGACTGAAGCTTTCTTT
CASSEYRLTEAFF
>NA|NA|TRBV19|TRBJ2-5
TGTGCCAGTAGGGATCTGGAGAGGCAAGAGACCCAGTACTTC
CASRDLERQETQYF
>TRBD1|few|TRBV28|TRBJ1-5
TGTGCCAGCTCGGACAGGGGGCATCAGCCCCAGCATTTT
CASSDRGHQPQHF
>TRBD2|NA|TRBV28|TRBJ2-3
TGTGCCAGCAGTTTAGGTGGGGGGGTCGGAGGCACAGATACGCAGTATTTT
CASSLGGGVGGTDTQYF
>NA|NA|TRBV5-4|TRBJ2-5
TGTGCCAGCAGGAGATGGGGGCCCCAAGAGACCCAGTACTTC
CASRRWGPQETQYF
>NA|few|TRBV7-2|TRBJ1-6
TGTGCCAGCAGCTTAGTGCAGGGGAGAAATTCACCCCTCCACTTT
CASSLVQGRNSPLHF
>TRBD1|NA|TRBV28|TRBJ2-7
TGTGCCAGCAGTTTGGGACAGGCCAGCGGCCGGCAGTACTTC
CASSLGQASGRQYF
>NA|NA|TRBV6-5|TRBJ1-2
TGTGCCAGCATCCCAACCCACCAGAACTATGGCTACACCTTC
CASIPTHQNYGYTF
>NA|NA|TRBV14|TRBJ1-3
TGTGCCAGCAGCCAAGATCTCGGCAGGGTTGGAAACACCATATATTTT
CASSQDLGRVGNTIYF
>TRBD2|NA|TRBV6-1|TRBJ2-7
TGTGCCAGCAGTGAAACTAGCGGACGCCCTTCCTACGAGCAGTACTTC
CASSETSGRPSYEQYF
>NA|once|TRBV14|TRBJ2-4
TGTGCCAGCAGCCCCGGGGTCGCCAAAAACATTCAGTACTTC
CASSPGVAKNIQYF
>NA|NA|TRBV21-1|TRBJ2-2
TGTGCCAGCAGCAAAGCGCGCGGGGAGTACGGCGGGGAGCTGTTTTTT
CASSKARGEYGGELFF
>NA|NA|TRBV7-2|TRBJ1-6
TGTGCCAGCAGCCGCGGGGGCCAGTGGAGCTCCTATAATTCACCCCTCCACTTT
CASSRGGQWSSYNSPLHF
>TRBD1|NA|TRBV6-2/TRBV6-3|TRBJ1-2
TGTGCCAGCAGCCGCGGGACAGGGGGATATGGCTACACCTTC
CASSRGTGGYGYTF
>TRBD1|NA|TRBV9|TRBJ1-3
TGTGCCAGCAGCGGAGGGGGCAGGGCGACATCTGGAAACACCATATATTTT
CASSGGGRATSGNTIYF
>NA|once|TRBV6-5|TRBJ2-2
TGTGCCAGCAGCCGGAACACCGGGGAGCTGTTTTTT
CASSRNTGELFF
>NA|once|TRBV30|TRBJ1-6
TGTGCCTCCCACCCCGGGTCTCCAAATTCACCCCTCTACTTT
CASHPGSPNSPLYF
>TRBD1|NA|TRBV11-1|TRBJ2-3
TGTGCCAGCAGCTTGGACAGGGGCACAGATACGCAGTATTTT
CASSLDRGTDTQYF
>NA|NA|TRBV18|TRBJ1-1
TGTGCCAGCTCACCGCGGGGCCGAGAGAACACTGAAGCTTTCTTT
CASSPRGRENTEAFF
>NA|NA|TRBV11-2|TRBJ1-6
TGTGCCAGCACCCAAACCGGACAGAGACATAATTCACCCCTCCACTTT
CASTQTGQRHNSPLHF
>TRBD2|once|TRBV7-2|TRBJ2-2
TGTGCCAGCCCCTTAACCAACCTAGCGGGGGGTCATGGGGAGCTGTTTTTT
CASPLTNLAGGHGELFF
>TRBD1|few|TRBV11-2|TRBJ1-1
TGTGCCAGCAGCTTAATCGGACAGGGTACTGAAGCTTTCTTT
CASSLIGQGTEAFF
>TRBD1|NA|TRBV9|TRBJ1-2
TGTGCCAGTTCGAGACAGGGGCGGCAAGGCTACACCTTC
CASSRQGRQGYTF
>TRBD2|NA|TRBV27|TRBJ2-3
TGTGCCAGTACGACTAGCGGGAGGGCCAGCGGTACGCAGTATTTT
CASTTSGRASGTQYF
>NA|once|TRBV2|TRBJ2-6
TGTGCCAGCAGCTCCGAGTACTCTGGGGCCAACGTCCTGACTTTC
CASSSEYSGANVLTF
>TRBD1|NA|TRBV19|TRBJ1-1
TGTGCCAGTAGTCCTAGACAGGGAATAGGGAACACTGAAGCTTTCTTT
CASSPRQGIGNTEAFF
>TRBD1|NA|TRBV28|TRBJ1-5
TGTGCCAGCAGCCCTTACGGACAGGGAAGACAGCCCCAGCATTTT
CASSPYGQGRQPQHF
>NA|NA|TRBV19|TRBJ2-1
TGTGCCAGTAGTATGGTGGAGAATAACTACAATGAGCAGTTCTTC
CASSMVENNYNEQFF
>NA|NA|TRBV27|TRBJ1-5
TGTGCCAGCAGGCCCCTCGGGGGGCCCCAGCATTTT
CASRPLGGPQHF
>TRBD1|NA|TRBV12-5|TRBJ1-4
TGTGCTAGTGGTTTGGTACGGGACAGGGGGAGAACTAATGAAAAACTGTTTTTT
CASGLVRDRGRTNEKLFF
>NA|few|TRBV4-3|TRBJ2-7
TGCGCCAGCAGCCCTGGGGCGTCTATCTACGAGCAGTACTTC
CASSPGASIYEQYF
>NA|NA|TRBV11-2|TRBJ1-6
TGTGCCAGCAGCCCCCAGGGGCCGACGAATTCACCCCTCCACTTT
CASSPQGPTNSPLHF
>TRBD2|NA|TRBV27|TRBJ2-7
TGTGCCAGCAGTCCCCCCAGCGGGGGGGCCTACGAGCAGTACTTC
CASSPPSGGAYEQYF
>TRBD1|NA|TRBV7-2|TRBJ2-7
TGTGCCAGCAGCCGTGGGACAGGGGGTGGCTACGAGCAGTACTTC
CASSRGTGGGYEQYF
>NA|NA|TRBV11-2|TRBJ1-1
TGTGCCAGCAGCTTAGCTAGGGGTCGGCTTATGAACACTGAAGCTTTCTTT
CASSLARGRLMNTEAFF
>TRBD1|NA|TRBV7-2|TRBJ1-2
TGTGCCAGCAGCGCGGGACAGGGAGACGGCTACACCTTC
CASSAGQGDGYTF
>NA|NA|TRBV5-6|TRBJ1-1
TGTGCCAGCAGCTCCCGGGGGGAGGGCACTGAAGCTTTCTTT
CASSSRGEGTEAFF
>NA|NA|TRBV6-5|TRBJ2-1
TGTGCCAGCCGGCGCCGGAGCTCCTACAATGAGCAGTTCTTC
CASRRRSSYNEQFF
>TRBD2|NA|TRBV7-9|TRBJ2-1
TGTGCCAGCAGCTCCGAGACTAGCGGGAGGGCCGGTGAGCAGTTCTTC
CASSSETSGRAGEQFF
>TRBD1|few|TRBV29-1|TRBJ2-5
TGCAGCGTATCGACAGGGCTGGGAGAGACCCAGTACTTC
CSVSTGLGETQYF
>NA|NA|TRBV3-1/TRBV3-2|TRBJ2-4
TGTGCCAGCAGCCACGGAGGGGGCATTAGATTAAACATTCAGTACTTC
CASSHGGGIRLNIQYF
>NA|NA|TRBV3-1/TRBV3-2|TRBJ1-3
TGTGCCAGCAGCATCAGGGCTTTCGGGGGGGGTGACACCATATATTTT
CASSIRAFGGGDTIYF
>NA|NA|TRBV6-2/TRBV6-3|TRBJ1-2
TGTGCCAGCAGTTACACCGAAGGCGCGGCGTATGGCTACACCTTC
CASSYTEGAAYGYTF
>TRBD2|NA|TRBV28|TRBJ2-1
TGTGCCAGCAGCCCCGTACCCTGGACTAGCGGCAATGAGCAGTTCTTC
CASSPVPWTSGNEQFF
>TRBD2|NA|TRBV19|TRBJ2-3
TGTGCCAGTAGTATAAGGCTAGCGGGAACGTCGCTCGGGTATACAGATACGCAGTATTTT
CASSIRLAGTSLGYTDTQYF
>TRBD1|NA|TRBV14|TRBJ1-1
TGTGCCAGCAGCCAAGAGGACAGGTTAAGGGCTGAAGCTTTCTTT
CASSQEDRLRAEAFF
>NA|NA|TRBV28|TRBJ2-1
TGTGCCAGCAGCTTCGGGGGATGGAATGAGCAGTTCTTC
CASSFGGWNEQFF